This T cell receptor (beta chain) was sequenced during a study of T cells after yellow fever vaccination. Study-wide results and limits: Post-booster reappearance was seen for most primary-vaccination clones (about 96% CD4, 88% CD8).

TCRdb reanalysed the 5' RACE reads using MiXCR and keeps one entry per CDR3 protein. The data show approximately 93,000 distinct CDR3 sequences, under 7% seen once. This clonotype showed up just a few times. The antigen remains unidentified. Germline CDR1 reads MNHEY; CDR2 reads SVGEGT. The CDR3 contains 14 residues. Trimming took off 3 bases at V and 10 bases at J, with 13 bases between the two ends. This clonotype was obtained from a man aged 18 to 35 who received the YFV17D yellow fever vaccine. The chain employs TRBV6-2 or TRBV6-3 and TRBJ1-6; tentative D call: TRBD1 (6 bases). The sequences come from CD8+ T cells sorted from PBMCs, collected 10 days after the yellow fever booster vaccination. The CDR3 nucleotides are TGTGCCAGCAGTTATGACAGGACTTGGTCACCCCTCCACTTT. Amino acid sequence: CASSYDRTWSPLHF.